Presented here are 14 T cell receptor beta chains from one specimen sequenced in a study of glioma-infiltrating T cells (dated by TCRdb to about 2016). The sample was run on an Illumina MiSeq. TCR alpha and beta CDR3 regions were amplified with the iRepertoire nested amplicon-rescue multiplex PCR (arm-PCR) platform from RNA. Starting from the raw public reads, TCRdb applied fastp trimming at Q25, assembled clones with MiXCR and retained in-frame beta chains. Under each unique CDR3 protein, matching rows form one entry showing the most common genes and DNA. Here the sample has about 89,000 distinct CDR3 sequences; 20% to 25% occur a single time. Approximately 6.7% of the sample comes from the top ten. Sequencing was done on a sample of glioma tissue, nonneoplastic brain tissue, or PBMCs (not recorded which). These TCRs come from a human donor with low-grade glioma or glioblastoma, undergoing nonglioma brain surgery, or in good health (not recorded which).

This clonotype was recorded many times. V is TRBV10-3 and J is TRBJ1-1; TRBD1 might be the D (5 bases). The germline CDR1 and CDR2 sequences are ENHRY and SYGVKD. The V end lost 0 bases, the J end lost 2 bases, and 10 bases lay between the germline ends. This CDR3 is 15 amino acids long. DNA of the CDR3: TGTGCCATCAGTGAGTCTCAGGGTTTAAACACTGAAGCTTTCTTT. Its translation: CAISESQGLNTEAFF.

The CDR3 DNA reads as TGTGCCAGCAGCGCTACCCAGCGAGAGACCCAGTACTTC. Encoded protein: CASSATQRETQYF. J is TRBJ2-5 and V is TRBV6-4; D is undetermined. The CDR3 contains 13 residues. The germline gives CDR1 MRHNA, CDR2 SNTAGT. V lost 6 bases and J 4 bases, leaving 12 bases between the germline ends.

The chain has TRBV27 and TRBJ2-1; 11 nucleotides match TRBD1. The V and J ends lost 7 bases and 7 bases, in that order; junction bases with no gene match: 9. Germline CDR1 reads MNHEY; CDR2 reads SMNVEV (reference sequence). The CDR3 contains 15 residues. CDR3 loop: CASNPFGTGGNEQFF. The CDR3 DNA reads TGTGCCAGCAATCCATTTGGGACAGGGGGGAATGAGCAGTTCTTC.

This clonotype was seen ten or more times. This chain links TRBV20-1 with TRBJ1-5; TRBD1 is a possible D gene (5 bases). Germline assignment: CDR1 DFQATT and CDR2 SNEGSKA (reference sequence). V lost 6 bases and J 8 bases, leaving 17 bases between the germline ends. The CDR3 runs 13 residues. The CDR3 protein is CSAPGRENKPQHF. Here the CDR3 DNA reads TGCAGTGCCCCAGGGAGGGAAAATAAGCCCCAGCATTTT.

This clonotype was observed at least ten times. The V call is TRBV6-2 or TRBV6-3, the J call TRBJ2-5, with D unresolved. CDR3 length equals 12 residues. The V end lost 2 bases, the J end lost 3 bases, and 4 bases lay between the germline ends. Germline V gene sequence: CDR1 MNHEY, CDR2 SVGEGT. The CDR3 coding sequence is TGTGCCAGCAGTTACCCGGAAGAGACCCAGTACTTC. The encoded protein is CASSYPEETQYF.

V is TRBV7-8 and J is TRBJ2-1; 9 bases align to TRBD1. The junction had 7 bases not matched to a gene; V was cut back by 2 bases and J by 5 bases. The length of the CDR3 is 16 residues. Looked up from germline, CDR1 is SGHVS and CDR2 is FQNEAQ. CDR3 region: CASSLRQGGTNNEQFF. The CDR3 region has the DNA TGTGCCAGCAGCTTACGACAGGGGGGAACAAACAATGAGCAGTTCTTC.

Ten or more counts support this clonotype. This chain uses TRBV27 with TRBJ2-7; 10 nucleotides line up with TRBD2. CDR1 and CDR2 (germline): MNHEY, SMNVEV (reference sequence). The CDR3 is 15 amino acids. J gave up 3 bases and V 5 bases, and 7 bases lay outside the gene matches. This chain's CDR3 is CASSTVAGGSYEQYF. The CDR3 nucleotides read TGTGCCAGCAGTACCGTAGCGGGAGGTAGCTACGAGCAGTACTTC.

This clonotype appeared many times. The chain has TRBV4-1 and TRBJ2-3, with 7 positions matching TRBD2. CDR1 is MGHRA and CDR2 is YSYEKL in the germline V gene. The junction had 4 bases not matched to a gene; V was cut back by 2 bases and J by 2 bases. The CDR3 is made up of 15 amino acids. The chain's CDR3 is CASSQPGRATDTQYF. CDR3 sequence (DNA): TGCGCCAGCAGCCAACCGGGGAGGGCCACAGATACGCAGTATTTT.

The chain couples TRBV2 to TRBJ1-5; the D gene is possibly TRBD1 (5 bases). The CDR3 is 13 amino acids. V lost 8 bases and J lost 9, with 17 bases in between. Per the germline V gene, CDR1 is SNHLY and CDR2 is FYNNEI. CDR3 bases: TGTGCCAGCGGCCGGGACCAAGGACGGCCCCAGCATTTT. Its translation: CASGRDQGRPQHF.

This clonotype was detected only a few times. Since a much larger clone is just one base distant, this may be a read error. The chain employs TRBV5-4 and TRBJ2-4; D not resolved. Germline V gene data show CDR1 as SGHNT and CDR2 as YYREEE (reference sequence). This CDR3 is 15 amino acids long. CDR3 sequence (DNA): TGTGCCAGCAGCTCCCGAAATTTGTCCAAAAACATTCAGTGCTTC. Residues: CASSSRNLSKNIQCF. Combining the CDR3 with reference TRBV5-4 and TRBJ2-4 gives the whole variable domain ETGVTQSPTHLIKTRGQQVTLRCSSQSGHNTVSWYQQALGQGPQFIFQYYREEENGRGNFPPRFSGLQFPNYSSELNVNALELDDSALYLCASSSRNLSKNIQCFGAGTRLSVL.

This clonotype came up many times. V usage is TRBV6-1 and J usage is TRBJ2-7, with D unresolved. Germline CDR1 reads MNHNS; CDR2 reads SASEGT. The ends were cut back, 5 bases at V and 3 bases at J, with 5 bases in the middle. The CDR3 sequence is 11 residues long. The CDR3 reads CASSSYYEQYF. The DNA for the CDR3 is TGTGCCAGCAGTTCCTACTACGAGCAGTACTTC.

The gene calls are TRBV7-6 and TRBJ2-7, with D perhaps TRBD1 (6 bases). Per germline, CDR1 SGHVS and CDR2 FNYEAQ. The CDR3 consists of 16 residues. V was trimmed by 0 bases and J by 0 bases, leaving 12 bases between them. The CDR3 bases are TGTGCCAGCAGCTTAGCGTTTTCGGACAGCTCCTACGAGCAGTACTTC. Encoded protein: CASSLAFSDSSYEQYF.

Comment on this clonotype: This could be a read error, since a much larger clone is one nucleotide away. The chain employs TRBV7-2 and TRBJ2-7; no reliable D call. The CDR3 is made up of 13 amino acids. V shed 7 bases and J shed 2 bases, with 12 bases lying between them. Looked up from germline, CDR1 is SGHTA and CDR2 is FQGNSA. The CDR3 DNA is TGTGCCAGCAACACGGTAGACCCCTACGAGCAGTACTTC. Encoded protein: CASNTVDPYEQYF.

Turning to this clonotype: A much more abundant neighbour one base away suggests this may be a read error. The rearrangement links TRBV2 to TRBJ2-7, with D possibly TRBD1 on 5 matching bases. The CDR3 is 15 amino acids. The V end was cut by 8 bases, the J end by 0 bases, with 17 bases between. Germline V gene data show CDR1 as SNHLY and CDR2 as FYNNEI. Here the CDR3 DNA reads TGTGCCAGCGGGGCGATTATACTTCACTCCTACGAGCAGTACTTC. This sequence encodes CASGAIILHSYEQYF.